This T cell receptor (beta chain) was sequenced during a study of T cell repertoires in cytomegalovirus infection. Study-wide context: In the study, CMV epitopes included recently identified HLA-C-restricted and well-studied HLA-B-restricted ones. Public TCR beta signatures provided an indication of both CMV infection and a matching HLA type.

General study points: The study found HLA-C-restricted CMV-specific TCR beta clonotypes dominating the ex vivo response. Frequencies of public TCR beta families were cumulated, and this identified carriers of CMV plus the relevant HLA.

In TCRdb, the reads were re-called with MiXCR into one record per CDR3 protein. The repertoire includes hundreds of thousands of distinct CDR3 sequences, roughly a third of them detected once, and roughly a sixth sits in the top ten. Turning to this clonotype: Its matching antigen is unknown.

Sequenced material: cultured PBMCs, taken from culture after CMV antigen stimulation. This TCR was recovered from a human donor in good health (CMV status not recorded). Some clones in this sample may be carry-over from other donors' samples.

This CDR3 reads CASSRSGTGSNQPQHF. The DNA of the CDR3 is TGTGCCAGCAGTAGGTCCGGGACAGGGAGCAATCAGCCCCAGCATTTT. The chain couples TRBV6-1 to TRBJ1-5; 9 bases fit TRBD1. The germline V gene has CDR1 MNHNS and CDR2 SASEGT. This CDR3 comprises 16 residues. After removal of 5 bases from V and 1 base from J, the junction contained 6 bases not matched to a gene.